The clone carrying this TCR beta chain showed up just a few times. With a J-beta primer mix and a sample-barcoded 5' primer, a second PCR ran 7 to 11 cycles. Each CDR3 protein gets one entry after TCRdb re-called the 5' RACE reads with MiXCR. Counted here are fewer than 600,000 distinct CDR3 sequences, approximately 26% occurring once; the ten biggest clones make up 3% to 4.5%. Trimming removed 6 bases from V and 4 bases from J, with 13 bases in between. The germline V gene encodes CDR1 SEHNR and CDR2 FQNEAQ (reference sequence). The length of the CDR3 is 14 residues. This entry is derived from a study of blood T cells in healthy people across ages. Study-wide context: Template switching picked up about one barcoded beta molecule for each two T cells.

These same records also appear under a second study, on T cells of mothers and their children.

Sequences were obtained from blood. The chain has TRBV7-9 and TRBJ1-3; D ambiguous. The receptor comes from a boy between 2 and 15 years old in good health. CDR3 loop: CASRSRARGNTIYF. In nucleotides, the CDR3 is TGTGCCAGCAGGTCAAGGGCGCGAGGAAACACCATATATTTT.